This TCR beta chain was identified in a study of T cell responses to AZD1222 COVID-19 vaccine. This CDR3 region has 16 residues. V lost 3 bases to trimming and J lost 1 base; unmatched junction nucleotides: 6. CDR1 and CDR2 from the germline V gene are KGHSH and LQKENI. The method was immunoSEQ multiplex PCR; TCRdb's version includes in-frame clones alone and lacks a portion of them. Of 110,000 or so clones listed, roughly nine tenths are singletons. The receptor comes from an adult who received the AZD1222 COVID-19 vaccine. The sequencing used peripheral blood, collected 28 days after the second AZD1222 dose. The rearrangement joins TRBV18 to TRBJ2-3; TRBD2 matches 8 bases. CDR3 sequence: CASSPLGSGGTDTQYF. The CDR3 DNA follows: TGTGCCAGCTCACCCTTGGGTAGCGGGGGCACAGATACGCAGTATTTT.